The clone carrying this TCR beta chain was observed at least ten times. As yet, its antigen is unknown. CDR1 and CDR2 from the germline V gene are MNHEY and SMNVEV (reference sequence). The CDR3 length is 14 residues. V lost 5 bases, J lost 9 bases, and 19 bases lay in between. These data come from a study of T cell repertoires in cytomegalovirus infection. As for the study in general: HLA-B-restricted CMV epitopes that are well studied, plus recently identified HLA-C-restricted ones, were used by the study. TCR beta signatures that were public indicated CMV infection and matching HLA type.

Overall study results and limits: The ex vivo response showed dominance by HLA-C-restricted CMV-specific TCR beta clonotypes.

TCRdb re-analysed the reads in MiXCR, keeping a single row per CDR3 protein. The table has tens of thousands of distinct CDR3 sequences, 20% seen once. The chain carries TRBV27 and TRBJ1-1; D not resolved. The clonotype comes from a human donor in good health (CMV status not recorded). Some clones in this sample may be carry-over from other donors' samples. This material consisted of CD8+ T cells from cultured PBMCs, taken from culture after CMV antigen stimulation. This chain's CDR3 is CASSPTPRTIKAFF. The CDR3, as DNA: TGTGCCAGCAGTCCTACGCCGAGGACGATTAAAGCTTTCTTT.